This entry features one TCR beta chain sequence. The entry originates in a study of CD8 T cells in Susac syndrome. cDNA came from approximately 0.5 to 1 ug RNA primed by random hexamers. TCRdb itself ran the immunoSEQ multiplex PCR reads through MiXCR, one entry per CDR3 protein. This table has under 150,000 distinct CDR3 sequences, under 95% appearing once. In contrast to the negatively isolated CD8+ and CD4+ T cells, TEMRA cells were FACS-enriched. What was sequenced was CD8+ T cells from PBMCs. The receptor comes from a human donor with multiple sclerosis.

CDR3 loop: CASSFGGEQGEQYF. In DNA form, the CDR3 reads TGTGCCAGCAGTTTTGGGGGAGAACAGGGCGAGCAGTACTTC. The gene calls are TRBV12-3 or TRBV12-4 and TRBJ2-7; perhaps TRBD1 as D (6 bases). The germline V and J ends were trimmed by 3 bases and 6 bases, with 15 bases remaining between them. The CDR3 contains 14 residues.